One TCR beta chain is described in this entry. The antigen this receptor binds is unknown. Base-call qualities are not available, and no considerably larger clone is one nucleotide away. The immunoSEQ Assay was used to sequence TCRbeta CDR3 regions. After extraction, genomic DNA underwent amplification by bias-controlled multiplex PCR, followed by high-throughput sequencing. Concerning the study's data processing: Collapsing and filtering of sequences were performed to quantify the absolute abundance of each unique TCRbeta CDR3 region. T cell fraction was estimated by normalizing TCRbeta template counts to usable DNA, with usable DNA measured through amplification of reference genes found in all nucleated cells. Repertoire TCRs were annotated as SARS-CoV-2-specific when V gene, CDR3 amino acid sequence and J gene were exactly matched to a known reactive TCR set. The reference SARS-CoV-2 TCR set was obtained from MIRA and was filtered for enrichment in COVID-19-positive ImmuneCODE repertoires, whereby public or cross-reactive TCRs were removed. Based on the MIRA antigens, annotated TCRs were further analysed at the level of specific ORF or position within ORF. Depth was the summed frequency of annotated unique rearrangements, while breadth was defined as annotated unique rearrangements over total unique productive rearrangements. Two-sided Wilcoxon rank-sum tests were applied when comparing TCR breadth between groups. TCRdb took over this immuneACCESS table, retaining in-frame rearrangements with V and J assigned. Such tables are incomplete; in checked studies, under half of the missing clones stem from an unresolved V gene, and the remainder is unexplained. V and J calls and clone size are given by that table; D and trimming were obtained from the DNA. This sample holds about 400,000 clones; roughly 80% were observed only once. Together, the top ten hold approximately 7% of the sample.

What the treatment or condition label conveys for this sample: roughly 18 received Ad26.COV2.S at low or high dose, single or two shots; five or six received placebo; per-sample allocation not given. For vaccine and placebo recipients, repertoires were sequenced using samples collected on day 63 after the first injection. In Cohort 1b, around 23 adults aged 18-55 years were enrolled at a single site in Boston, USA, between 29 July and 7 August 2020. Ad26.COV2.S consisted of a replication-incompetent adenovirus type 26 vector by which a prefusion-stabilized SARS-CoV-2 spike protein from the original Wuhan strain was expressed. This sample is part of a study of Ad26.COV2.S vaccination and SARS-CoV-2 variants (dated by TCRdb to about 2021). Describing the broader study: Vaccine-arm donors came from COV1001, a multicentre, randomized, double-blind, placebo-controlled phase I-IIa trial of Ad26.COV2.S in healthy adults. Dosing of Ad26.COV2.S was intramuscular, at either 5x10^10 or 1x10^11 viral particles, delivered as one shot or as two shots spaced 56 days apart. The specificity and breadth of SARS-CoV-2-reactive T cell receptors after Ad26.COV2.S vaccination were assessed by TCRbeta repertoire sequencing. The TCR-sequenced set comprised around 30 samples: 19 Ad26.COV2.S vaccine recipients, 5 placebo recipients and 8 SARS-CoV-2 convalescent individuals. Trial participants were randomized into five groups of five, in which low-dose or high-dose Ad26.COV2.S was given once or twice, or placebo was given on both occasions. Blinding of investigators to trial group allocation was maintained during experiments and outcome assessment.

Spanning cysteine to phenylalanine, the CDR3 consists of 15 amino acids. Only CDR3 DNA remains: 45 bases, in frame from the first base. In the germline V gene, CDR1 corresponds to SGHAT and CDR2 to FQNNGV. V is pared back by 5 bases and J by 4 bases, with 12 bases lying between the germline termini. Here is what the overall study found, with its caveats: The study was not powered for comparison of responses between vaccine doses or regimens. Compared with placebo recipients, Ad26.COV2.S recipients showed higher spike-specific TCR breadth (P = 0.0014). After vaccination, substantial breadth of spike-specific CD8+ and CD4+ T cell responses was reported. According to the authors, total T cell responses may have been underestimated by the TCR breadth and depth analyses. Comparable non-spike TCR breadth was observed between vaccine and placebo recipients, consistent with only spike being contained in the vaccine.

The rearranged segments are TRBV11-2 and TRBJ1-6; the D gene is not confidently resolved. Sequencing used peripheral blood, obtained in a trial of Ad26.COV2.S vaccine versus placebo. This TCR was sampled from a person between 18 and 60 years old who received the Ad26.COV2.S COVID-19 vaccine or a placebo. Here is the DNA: TGTGCCAGCAGCCCCTCGGAAAGATATAATTCACCCCTCCACTTT. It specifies CASSPSERYNSPLHF.